Shown below are 3 T cell receptor beta chains from a single sample sequenced in a study of graft-versus-host responses after intestinal transplantation (dated by TCRdb to about 2021). The sample's time point label is to be understood as: cells obtained before transplantation from donor or recipient. Library preparation used the immunoSEQ multiplex PCR assay. TCRdb's version of the immuneACCESS table is confined to in-frame rearrangements and falls short of the full clone set. An unresolved V gene accounts for under half of the shortfall where checked; the remainder is of unknown origin. The sample profile shows around 100,000 clones; 90% to 95% of them were found once. The ten most abundant clones make up less than 1.5% of the sample. What these receptors recognize is not known. The material sequenced was unstimulated CD8+ T cells sorted from spleen or lymph node cells, taken before intestinal transplant. All receptors derive from a human donor who received an intestinal transplant.

The chain carries TRBV5-6 and TRBJ1-1; D ambiguous. The CDR3 sequence is 12 residues long. Deletions cut 4 bases from V and 0 bases from J, with 4 bases between. CDR1 and CDR2 from the germline V gene are SGHDT and YYEEEE. In nucleotides, the CDR3 is TGTGCCAGCAGCCTCATGAACACTGAAGCTTTCTTT. This codes for CASSLMNTEAFF.

The V and J genes are TRBV15 and TRBJ1-2; unclear D gene. CDR1 and CDR2 from the germline V gene are LNHNV and YYDKDF (reference sequence). Between the trimmed V and J ends, which lost 0 bases and 4 bases, there was a span of 12 bases. This CDR3 comprises 15 residues. CDR3 in DNA: TGTGCCACCAGCAGAGATTCAAGTTTAAGCTATGGCTACACCTTC. It is translated as CATSRDSSLSYGYTF.

The V call is TRBV4-1, the J call TRBJ2-3, with D tentatively TRBD2 (5 bases). This CDR3 is 16 amino acids long. V was trimmed by 0 bases and J by 6 bases, leaving 16 bases between them. Germline CDR1 is MGHRA and CDR2 is YSYEKL. The CDR3 protein is CASSQDRGGVGDTQYF. In DNA form, the CDR3 reads TGCGCCAGCAGCCAAGATCGGGGTGGGGTAGGGGATACGCAGTATTTT.